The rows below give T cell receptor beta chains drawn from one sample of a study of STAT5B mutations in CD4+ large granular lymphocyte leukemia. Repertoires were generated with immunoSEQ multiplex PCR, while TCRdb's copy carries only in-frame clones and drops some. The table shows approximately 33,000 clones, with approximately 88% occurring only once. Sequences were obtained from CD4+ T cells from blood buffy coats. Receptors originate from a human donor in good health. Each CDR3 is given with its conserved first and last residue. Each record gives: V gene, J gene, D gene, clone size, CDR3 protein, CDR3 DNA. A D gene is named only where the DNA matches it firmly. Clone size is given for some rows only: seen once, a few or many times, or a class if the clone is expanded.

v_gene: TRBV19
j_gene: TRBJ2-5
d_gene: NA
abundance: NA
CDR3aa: CASSILGGQETQYF
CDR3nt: TGTGCCAGTAGTATTCTGGGAGGCCAAGAGACCCAGTACTTC

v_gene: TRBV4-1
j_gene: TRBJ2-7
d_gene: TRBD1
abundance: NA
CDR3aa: CASSQEWTGAYEQYF
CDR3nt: TGCGCCAGCAGCCAAGAGTGGACAGGAGCCTACGAGCAGTACTTC

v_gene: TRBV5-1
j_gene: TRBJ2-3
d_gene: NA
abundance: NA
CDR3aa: CASNSPWGTQYF
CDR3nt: TGCGCCAGCAACAGCCCCTGGGGAACGCAGTATTTT

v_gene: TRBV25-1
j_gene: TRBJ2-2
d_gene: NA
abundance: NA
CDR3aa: CASSESGRLNTGELFF
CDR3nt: TGTGCCAGCAGTGAATCCGGACGATTGAACACCGGGGAGCTGTTTTTT

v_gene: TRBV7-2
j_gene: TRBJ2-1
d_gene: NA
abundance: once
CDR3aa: CASSLRGNNEQFF
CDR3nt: TGTGCCAGCAGCTTAAGGGGAAACAATGAGCAGTTCTTC

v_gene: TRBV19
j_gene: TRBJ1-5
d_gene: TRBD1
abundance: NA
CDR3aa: CATGQDTVQSQHF
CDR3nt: TGTGCCACGGGACAGGACACCGTTCAGTCCCAGCATTTT

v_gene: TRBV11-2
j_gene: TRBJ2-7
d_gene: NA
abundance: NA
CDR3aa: CASSLGPGPAEYEQYF
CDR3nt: TGTGCCAGCAGCTTAGGTCCGGGACCCGCGGAGTACGAGCAGTACTTC

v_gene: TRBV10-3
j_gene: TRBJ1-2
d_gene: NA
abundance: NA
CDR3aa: CAISLSGYGYTF
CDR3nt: TGTGCCATCAGTCTTTCGGGGTATGGCTACACCTTC

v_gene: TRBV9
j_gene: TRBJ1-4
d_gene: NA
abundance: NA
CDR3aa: CASSGTGLGNEKLFF
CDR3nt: TGTGCCAGCAGCGGTACAGGGCTGGGTAATGAAAAACTGTTTTTT

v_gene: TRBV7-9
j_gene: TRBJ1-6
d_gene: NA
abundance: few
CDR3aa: CASSLRGTISMNALHF
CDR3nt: TGTGCCAGCAGCTTAAGGGGAACCATCTCCATGAATGCCCTCCACTTT

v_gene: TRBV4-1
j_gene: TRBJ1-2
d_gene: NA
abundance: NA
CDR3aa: CASSQKGGVDNYGYTF
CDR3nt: TGCGCCAGCAGCCAAAAGGGGGGGGTAGACAACTATGGCTACACCTTC

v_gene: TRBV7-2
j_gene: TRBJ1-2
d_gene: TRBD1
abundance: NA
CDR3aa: CASSLGDRRNYGYTF
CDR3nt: TGTGCCAGCAGCTTAGGGGACAGAAGAAACTATGGCTACACCTTC

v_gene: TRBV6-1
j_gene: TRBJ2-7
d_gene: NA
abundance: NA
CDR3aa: CASSEMAVTYEQYF
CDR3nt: TGTGCCAGCAGTGAAATGGCGGTGACCTACGAGCAGTACTTC

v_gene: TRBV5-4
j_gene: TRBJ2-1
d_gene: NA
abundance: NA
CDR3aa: CASSLVSGNEQFF
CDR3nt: TGTGCCAGCAGCTTGGTTAGCGGAAATGAGCAGTTCTTC

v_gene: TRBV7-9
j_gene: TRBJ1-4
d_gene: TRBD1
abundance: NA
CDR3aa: CASSEQGEVGEKLFF
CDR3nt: TGTGCCAGCAGTGAACAGGGGGAAGTAGGTGAAAAACTGTTTTTT

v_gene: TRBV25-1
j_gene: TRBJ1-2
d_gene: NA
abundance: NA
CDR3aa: CASSERQNYGYTF
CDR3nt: TGTGCCAGCAGTGAAAGACAGAACTATGGCTACACCTTC

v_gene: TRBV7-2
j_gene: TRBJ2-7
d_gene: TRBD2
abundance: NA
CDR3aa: CASSSQRGVGYEQYF
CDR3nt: TGTGCCAGCAGCTCTCAGCGGGGGGTGGGGTACGAGCAGTACTTC

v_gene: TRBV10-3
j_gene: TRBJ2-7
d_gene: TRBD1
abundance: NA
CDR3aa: CAIAGQGNHEQYF
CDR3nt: TGTGCCATAGCCGGACAGGGGAACCACGAGCAGTACTTC

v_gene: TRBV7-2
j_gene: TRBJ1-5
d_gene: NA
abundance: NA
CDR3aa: CASSPWGASNQPQHF
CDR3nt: TGTGCCAGCAGCCCTTGGGGGGCGAGCAATCAGCCCCAGCATTTT